The present entry profiles one T cell receptor (beta chain) with its context. What antigen it recognizes has not been identified. The record has no base qualities; no much larger clone is one base away. The CDR3 regions of human TCRbeta chains were subjected to immunosequencing. The authors' analysis ran thus. Repertoire TCRs were matched against a reference library of SARS-CoV-2-specific TCRs generated with the MIRA antigen-specificity platform. Breadth was defined as the fraction of unique TCRs that were SARS-CoV-2-associated, and depth was defined as the fraction of total T cells that were SARS-CoV-2-associated. Using the MIRA data, each spike-specific TCR was mapped to the spike region that the TCR reacts to and placed in a CD4 or CD8 class. Log10-transformed breadth and depth values were compared by one-way ANOVA with Sidak's multiple comparisons tests. The immuneACCESS repertoire file appears here via TCRdb, limited to in-frame rearrangements. These files lack a portion of the clones; in checked studies, under half of the deficit traces to unresolved V genes, and the cause of the others is not known. V and J calls and clone size are as listed in that table; D and trimming were resolved from the DNA. The sample yields approximately 150,000 clones; approximately 93% were counted once. The top ten constitute 4.5% to 6% of the sample.

The time point label, as the study defines it: baseline before first vaccination. Samples from vaccinated people were obtained from the UK trials COV001 and COV002, which included a single-blind randomized controlled phase 2/3 trial of AZD1222 (ChAdOx1 nCoV-19) in healthy adults. Trial participant PBMC samples were collected at day 0 and day 28 after the second dose for TCRbeta chain sequencing. The sample comes from a study of T cell responses to AZD1222 COVID-19 vaccine (dated by TCRdb to the early 2020s). General notes on the study: Because spike-specific TCR depth and breadth did not differ between the two schedules, AZD1222 recipients who got a second dose at roughly 4 weeks were pooled with those who got a second dose at roughly 12 weeks. Enrollment into the trials was organized by age into subgroups of 18-55, 56-69 and 70-plus years, and those subgroups contained about 160, 30 and 59 TCR-sequenced participants, respectively. A total of 230 to 250 trial participants underwent TCR sequencing, of whom 207 had received two doses of AZD1222 and about 26 had received two doses of the MenACWY control vaccine.

The CDR3 spans 11 residues, from the cysteine through the phenylalanine. Of the read, only the CDR3 DNA is kept; its 33 bases are in frame from base 1. Between the V and J ends, shortened by 4 bases and 5 bases respectively, the junction contains 9 bases. Based on the germline V gene (reference sequence), the CDR1 and CDR2 sequences are DFQATT and SNEGSKA. Study-wide findings and limitations: After two AZD1222 doses, spike-specific TCR breadth and depth were significantly higher than at day 0 and than in MenACWY recipients. Participants were mostly white British and included more females than males, and it was suggested by the authors that clonal diversity may have been underestimated. No day 14 peak-response samples were available, so repertoires were characterized only after the peak T cell response. Reportedly, close to half of the unique spike-specific TCRs recognized epitopes lying outside the regions that are mutated in the B.1.351 and B.1.1.7 variants. Conclusions about previously exposed vaccinees were limited because only six or seven AZD1222 recipients were SARS-CoV-2 seropositive at baseline. CD4 TCRs associated with the vaccine covered the entire spike protein, and the dominant responses were in regions 160-218 and 743-854. In the small 56-69-year group, the increase in depth fell short of significance, most likely because of low power.

This sample comprised peripheral blood, obtained on day 0 of AZD1222 vaccination. The chain is assembled from TRBV20-1 and TRBJ2-7, with the D gene uncertain. The receptor's source is an adult in good health. The CDR3 protein sequence reads: CSAISIDEQYF. DNA sequence: TGCAGTGCTATCTCCATTGACGAGCAGTACTTC.